This is a list of T cell receptor beta chains from one sample in a study of response to subunit inactivated influenza vaccine. MiXCR, applied by TCRdb to the RT-PCR reads, yields one record per CDR3 protein. This sample yields about 700,000 distinct CDR3 sequences, of which 11% to 15% are seen a single time; about 7.6% belongs to the top ten. This material consisted of PBMCs from blood, taken less than 15 days before vaccination. These receptors all stem from a man aged 45 to 65 who received an inactivated influenza vaccine. The CDR3 runs from the conserved cysteine through the conserved F or W. The order of the fields is clone size, J gene, V gene, D gene, CDR3 DNA, CDR3 protein. A D gene is named only where the DNA matches it firmly. The size entry is marked missing in some rows and otherwise reads once, few, many or a size class.

clone_size: few; j_call: TRBJ2-3; v_call: TRBV7-2; d_call: TRBD2; cdr3_nt: TGTGCCAGCAGCTCAGCGGGAGCGATTACGCAGTATTTT; cdr3_aa: CASSSAGAITQYF
clone_size: .; j_call: TRBJ1-1; v_call: TRBV12-3/TRBV12-4; d_call: TRBD1; cdr3_nt: TGTGCCAGCAGCTGGACAGGGGGCGCGGTAACTGAAGCTTTCTTT; cdr3_aa: CASSWTGGAVTEAFF
clone_size: .; j_call: TRBJ2-7; v_call: TRBV29-1; d_call: TRBD2; cdr3_nt: TGCAGCTCTACCGCCGGGACTAGCGGGAGGGGTGAGCAGTACTTC; cdr3_aa: CSSTAGTSGRGEQYF
clone_size: many; j_call: TRBJ2-2; v_call: TRBV11-3; d_call: TRBD1; cdr3_nt: TGTGCCAGCAGCTTTCTAAGGACAGGGGGCAAATCGAGGACCGGGGAGCTGTTTTTT; cdr3_aa: CASSFLRTGGKSRTGELFF
clone_size: few; j_call: TRBJ2-5; v_call: TRBV27; d_call: .; cdr3_nt: TGTGCCAGCAGTCTCACCAGAAAAGAGACCCAGTACTTC; cdr3_aa: CASSLTRKETQYF
clone_size: .; j_call: TRBJ2-7; v_call: TRBV4-1; d_call: TRBD2; cdr3_nt: TGCGCCAGCAGCCAAGATTTGACTAGCGGGGGACTAGCCTACGAGCAGTACTTC; cdr3_aa: CASSQDLTSGGLAYEQYF
clone_size: few; j_call: TRBJ2-5; v_call: TRBV2; d_call: TRBD2; cdr3_nt: TGTGCCAGCAGTCTTCTAGCGGGGGCGCACGTCTTC; cdr3_aa: CASSLLAGAHVF
clone_size: few; j_call: TRBJ1-2; v_call: TRBV4-3; d_call: .; cdr3_nt: TGCGCCAGCAGCCAAGAATTGGGCCTACAGACTAACTATGGCTACACCTTC; cdr3_aa: CASSQELGLQTNYGYTF
clone_size: .; j_call: TRBJ1-4; v_call: TRBV3-1; d_call: .; cdr3_nt: TGTGCCAGCAGCCACGCAGGCGCAAGAACTAATGAAAAACTGTTTTTT; cdr3_aa: CASSHAGARTNEKLFF
clone_size: few; j_call: TRBJ1-1; v_call: TRBV20-1; d_call: .; cdr3_nt: TGCAGTGCCGGCGGCTCGTCTGGCACTGAAGCTTTCTTT; cdr3_aa: CSAGGSSGTEAFF
clone_size: few; j_call: TRBJ2-3; v_call: TRBV6-2/TRBV6-3; d_call: .; cdr3_nt: TGTGCCAGCAGAAATGCAGGGGCAGATACGCAGTATTTT; cdr3_aa: CASRNAGADTQYF
clone_size: .; j_call: TRBJ2-7; v_call: TRBV2; d_call: .; cdr3_nt: TGTGCCAGTGCGGGTCCATCGGACGAGCAGTACTTC; cdr3_aa: CASAGPSDEQYF
clone_size: few; j_call: TRBJ2-5; v_call: TRBV5-1; d_call: TRBD2; cdr3_nt: TGCGCCAGCAGCCCTATCGTAGCGGGAGATGAGACCCAGTACTTC; cdr3_aa: CASSPIVAGDETQYF
clone_size: .; j_call: TRBJ2-7; v_call: TRBV28; d_call: TRBD2; cdr3_nt: TGTGCCAGCAGTTTATTGCGGGGGAGCGAGCAGTACTTC; cdr3_aa: CASSLLRGSEQYF
clone_size: .; j_call: TRBJ2-2; v_call: TRBV7-6; d_call: .; cdr3_nt: TGTGCCAGCCGCAGACGGCCAGGGACTTATAGCACCGGGGAGCTGTTTTTT; cdr3_aa: CASRRRPGTYSTGELFF
clone_size: few; j_call: TRBJ2-1; v_call: TRBV7-9; d_call: TRBD1; cdr3_nt: TGTGCCAGCAGCTTGGGACAGGGGGTCCAGCAGTTCTTC; cdr3_aa: CASSLGQGVQQFF
clone_size: .; j_call: TRBJ2-6; v_call: TRBV5-1; d_call: .; cdr3_nt: TGCGCCAGCAGCGAAACCCCCGCTGGGGCCAACGTCCTGACTTTC; cdr3_aa: CASSETPAGANVLTF
clone_size: few; j_call: TRBJ2-1; v_call: TRBV7-8; d_call: .; cdr3_nt: TGTGCCAGCAGCTTAGAGCGTTTAGGGGTCTACAATGAGCAGTTCTTC; cdr3_aa: CASSLERLGVYNEQFF
clone_size: few; j_call: TRBJ2-7; v_call: TRBV20-1; d_call: .; cdr3_nt: TGCAGTGCTTCCGGGACAAACCTACCTGCTAGGGAGCAGTACTTC; cdr3_aa: CSASGTNLPAREQYF
clone_size: .; j_call: TRBJ2-3; v_call: TRBV29-1; d_call: TRBD2; cdr3_nt: TGCAGCGTTGCCTCACTAGCGGGAGGAGATACGCAGTATTTT; cdr3_aa: CSVASLAGGDTQYF
clone_size: .; j_call: TRBJ2-3; v_call: TRBV9; d_call: TRBD2; cdr3_nt: TGTGCCAGCAGCTGGACTAGCACGGCAGATACGCAGTATTTT; cdr3_aa: CASSWTSTADTQYF
clone_size: few; j_call: TRBJ2-2; v_call: TRBV3-1; d_call: .; cdr3_nt: TGTGCCAGCAGCTGGGGGCGGGCCCTTCCCACCGGGGAGCTGTTTTTT; cdr3_aa: CASSWGRALPTGELFF
clone_size: few; j_call: TRBJ1-4; v_call: TRBV5-6; d_call: TRBD1; cdr3_nt: TGTGCCAGCAGCTTGGCCCCTTCCTCAGGGGGCAGTCGTCAAACTAATGAAAAACTGTTTTTT; cdr3_aa: CASSLAPSSGGSRQTNEKLFF
clone_size: few; j_call: TRBJ1-1; v_call: TRBV6-1; d_call: .; cdr3_nt: TGTGCCAGCCTCCGGCGGGGGACTGAGAACACTGAAGCTTTCTTT; cdr3_aa: CASLRRGTENTEAFF
clone_size: .; j_call: TRBJ2-1; v_call: TRBV7-2; d_call: TRBD2; cdr3_nt: TGTGCCAGCAGCCCTAGCGGGAGATCCTACAATGAGCAGTTCTTC; cdr3_aa: CASSPSGRSYNEQFF
clone_size: .; j_call: TRBJ2-3; v_call: TRBV12-3/TRBV12-4; d_call: TRBD2; cdr3_nt: TGTGCCAGCAGTGTAGGACTAGATAATACAGATACGCAGTATTTT; cdr3_aa: CASSVGLDNTDTQYF
clone_size: few; j_call: TRBJ1-1; v_call: TRBV29-1; d_call: .; cdr3_nt: TGCAGCGTTCTTAAGTTGAACACTGAAGCTTTCTTT; cdr3_aa: CSVLKLNTEAFF
clone_size: .; j_call: TRBJ2-7; v_call: TRBV20-1; d_call: .; cdr3_nt: TGCAGTGCGTTGGTACGCGAGCAGTACTTC; cdr3_aa: CSALVREQYF
clone_size: few; j_call: TRBJ2-1; v_call: TRBV7-2; d_call: TRBD2; cdr3_nt: TGTGCCAGCAGCTGGACCCGACTAGCGGGGGGGCAGGAGTTCTTC; cdr3_aa: CASSWTRLAGGQEFF
clone_size: .; j_call: TRBJ2-2; v_call: TRBV6-1; d_call: .; cdr3_nt: TGTGCCAGCAGACGGACTACTACCACCGGGGAGCTGTTTTTT; cdr3_aa: CASRRTTTTGELFF
clone_size: many; j_call: TRBJ1-2; v_call: TRBV12-3/TRBV12-4; d_call: .; cdr3_nt: TGTGCCAGCAGTTTAGCGGAGGGTGGGCGCTATGGCTACACCTTC; cdr3_aa: CASSLAEGGRYGYTF
clone_size: few; j_call: TRBJ2-7; v_call: TRBV6-5; d_call: .; cdr3_nt: TGTGCCAGCAGTTACGATGGGGACTCTGTTTACGAGCAGTACTTC; cdr3_aa: CASSYDGDSVYEQYF
clone_size: few; j_call: TRBJ2-5; v_call: TRBV29-1; d_call: TRBD1; cdr3_nt: TGCAGCGTTGGGGACAGTTCACAAGAGACCCAGTACTTC; cdr3_aa: CSVGDSSQETQYF
clone_size: many; j_call: TRBJ1-1; v_call: TRBV29-1; d_call: TRBD1; cdr3_nt: TGCAGCGTCCACAGGGGTCCGGGCACTGAAGCTTTCTTT; cdr3_aa: CSVHRGPGTEAFF
clone_size: few; j_call: TRBJ2-3; v_call: TRBV11-2; d_call: .; cdr3_nt: TGTGCCAGCAGCTTAGGTGGGGGTGATTGGAGGCTCACTAGCACAGATACGCAGTATTTT; cdr3_aa: CASSLGGGDWRLTSTDTQYF
clone_size: once; j_call: TRBJ1-6; v_call: TRBV7-2; d_call: .; cdr3_nt: TGTGCCAGCAGCTTCACGGGGGTTTCACCCCTCCACTTT; cdr3_aa: CASSFTGVSPLHF
clone_size: few; j_call: TRBJ2-1; v_call: TRBV5-1; d_call: TRBD1; cdr3_nt: TGCGCCAGCAGCCCCCAGTGGGGGACAGTCGAAAATGAGCAGTTCTTC; cdr3_aa: CASSPQWGTVENEQFF
clone_size: few; j_call: TRBJ1-5; v_call: TRBV15; d_call: TRBD1; cdr3_nt: TGTGCCACCAGCAGGGGGAACAGGGGTAATCAGCCCCAGCATTTT; cdr3_aa: CATSRGNRGNQPQHF
clone_size: few; j_call: TRBJ2-1; v_call: TRBV20-1; d_call: TRBD2; cdr3_nt: TGCAGTGCTAAGCGGGAGAGGGACTACAATGAGCAGTTCTTC; cdr3_aa: CSAKRERDYNEQFF
clone_size: .; j_call: TRBJ1-5; v_call: TRBV7-2; d_call: .; cdr3_nt: TGTGCCAGCAGCCCGGGGGGGGTTAGGCAGCCCCAGCATTTT; cdr3_aa: CASSPGGVRQPQHF
clone_size: .; j_call: TRBJ1-1; v_call: TRBV29-1; d_call: TRBD1; cdr3_nt: TGCAGCGTTGAGGGACAGGGGGCTGGGAACACTGAAGCTTTCTTT; cdr3_aa: CSVEGQGAGNTEAFF
clone_size: .; j_call: TRBJ2-7; v_call: TRBV4-3; d_call: TRBD2; cdr3_nt: TGCGCCAGCAGCCAAGATTTAGTAGCGGGAGTCCGCGAGCAGTACTTC; cdr3_aa: CASSQDLVAGVREQYF
clone_size: few; j_call: TRBJ1-5; v_call: TRBV4-2; d_call: .; cdr3_nt: TGTGCCAGCAGCCTACAGGGAGACAATCAGCCCCAGCATTTT; cdr3_aa: CASSLQGDNQPQHF
clone_size: .; j_call: TRBJ2-5; v_call: TRBV20-1; d_call: TRBD2; cdr3_nt: TGCAGTGCTAATGCGCGCGGGGGGGCTCGAGAGACCCAGTACTTC; cdr3_aa: CSANARGGARETQYF
clone_size: few; j_call: TRBJ2-3; v_call: TRBV12-3/TRBV12-4; d_call: .; cdr3_nt: TGTGCCAGCAGTCCCATGGTAGTGGTAGATACGCAGTATTTT; cdr3_aa: CASSPMVVVDTQYF
clone_size: few; j_call: TRBJ2-3; v_call: TRBV4-2; d_call: TRBD2; cdr3_nt: TGTGCCAGCAGCCCCTCCCCCTTAGCGGGAGAGGGGACAGATACGCAGTATTTT; cdr3_aa: CASSPSPLAGEGTDTQYF
clone_size: many; j_call: TRBJ2-3; v_call: TRBV29-1; d_call: .; cdr3_nt: TGCAGCGTTGCGGGGTCCACAGATACGCAGTATTTT; cdr3_aa: CSVAGSTDTQYF
clone_size: .; j_call: TRBJ2-6; v_call: TRBV20-1; d_call: .; cdr3_nt: TGCAGTGCTAGGGAGCTAGTAGGACTCTCTGGGGCCAACGTCCTGACTTTC; cdr3_aa: CSARELVGLSGANVLTF
clone_size: few; j_call: TRBJ2-7; v_call: TRBV4-3; d_call: TRBD2; cdr3_nt: TGCGCCAGCAGCCCGGGACTAGCGGGAAGATCCTACGAGCAGTACTTC; cdr3_aa: CASSPGLAGRSYEQYF
clone_size: .; j_call: TRBJ2-5; v_call: TRBV20-1; d_call: TRBD2; cdr3_nt: TGCAGTGCTAGACCGGGAGGCGATGGGGAGACCCAGTACTTC; cdr3_aa: CSARPGGDGETQYF
clone_size: .; j_call: TRBJ2-5; v_call: TRBV5-1; d_call: TRBD1; cdr3_nt: TGCGCCAGCAGCTTGACCGGACAGGGGTCGGAGACCCAGTACTTC; cdr3_aa: CASSLTGQGSETQYF
clone_size: many; j_call: TRBJ1-2; v_call: TRBV5-1; d_call: .; cdr3_nt: TGCGCCAGCAGCTCAACCCGGGAAAGTAACTATGGCTACACCTTC; cdr3_aa: CASSSTRESNYGYTF
clone_size: .; j_call: TRBJ2-3; v_call: TRBV20-1; d_call: TRBD1; cdr3_nt: TGCAGTGCTTTTCCGGGACAGGGAGATACGCAGTATTTT; cdr3_aa: CSAFPGQGDTQYF
clone_size: few; j_call: TRBJ1-6; v_call: TRBV4-3; d_call: .; cdr3_nt: TGCGCCAGCAGCCAAGAGGAATACTCACCCCTCCACTTT; cdr3_aa: CASSQEEYSPLHF
clone_size: few; j_call: TRBJ2-2; v_call: TRBV28; d_call: .; cdr3_nt: TGTGCCAGCAGTTTGGGAACTAGAGGCCTTTCTGGGGAGCTGTTTTTT; cdr3_aa: CASSLGTRGLSGELFF
clone_size: many; j_call: TRBJ2-1; v_call: TRBV5-1; d_call: TRBD1; cdr3_nt: TGCGCCAGCAGCTTGGGACAGGGGAATGAGCAGTTCTTC; cdr3_aa: CASSLGQGNEQFF
clone_size: few; j_call: TRBJ2-2; v_call: TRBV15; d_call: .; cdr3_nt: TGTGCCACCAGCACTCCGACAGGGAACACCGGGGAGCTGTTTTTT; cdr3_aa: CATSTPTGNTGELFF
clone_size: few; j_call: TRBJ1-6; v_call: TRBV28; d_call: .; cdr3_nt: TGTGCCAGCAGTTTGAGACAGATAAATTCACCCCTCCACTTT; cdr3_aa: CASSLRQINSPLHF
clone_size: .; j_call: TRBJ2-1; v_call: TRBV20-1; d_call: TRBD2; cdr3_nt: TGCAGTGGATCTAGTAATAGCGGGAGGGCCTGGGAGCAGTTCTTT; cdr3_aa: CSGSSNSGRAWEQFF